This section outlines one TCR beta chain sequence together with its context. The PCR used 60 Vbeta and 13 Jbeta primers. Clones were read by immunoSEQ multiplex PCR, and TCRdb kept only the in-frame ones, dropping some. Of about 110,000 clones listed, 76% were seen once; the top ten hold roughly 13%. The data were obtained in a study of cytomegalovirus exposure and HLA in healthy donors. Per germline, CDR1 MGHRA and CDR2 YSYEKL. The CDR3 loop spans 20 amino acids. V was clipped by 0 bases and J by 6 bases; unmatched bases: 20. This chain joins TRBV4-1 and TRBJ2-1; 7 bases are shared with TRBD2. This clonotype was sampled from a man younger than 40 in good health and CMV-seropositive. Specimen: PBMCs. The CDR3 DNA follows: TGCGCCAGCAGCCAAGATCGCCGTGTGGGGGGGTCCCTTCTCGGCAATGAGCAGTTCTTC. Its translation is CASSQDRRVGGSLLGNEQFF.